This TCR beta chain was sequenced in a study of T cells in Graves' hyperthyroidism and ophthalmopathy. Study details: Staff took peripheral blood when the initial diagnosis was made, before any treatment began.

This clonotype was detected ten times or more. Its target is not known. Study-wide findings and caveats: Blood shared most expanded thyroid clonotypes above 0.001.

The germline V gene encodes CDR1 MDHEN and CDR2 SYDVKM. This CDR3 has 12 residues. Trimming removed 2 bases at V and 6 bases at J, with 8 bases between. The TCR beta CDR3 regions underwent amplification using RNA transcripts as the source. HTBI primers were used for first-round RT-PCR of the TCR CDR3. TCRdb analysed the multiplex PCR reads with MiXCR anew, one entry per CDR3 protein. The repertoire has 150,000 to 200,000 distinct CDR3 sequences, 9.4% of them found once; the top ten carry approximately 20%. Patients having uncontrolled infection, another autoimmune disease, pregnancy or lactation were not included.

The clonotype comes from a woman between 18 and 30 years old with Graves' hyperthyroidism that later progressed to Graves' ophthalmopathy. The chain is built from TRBV28 and TRBJ2-7, with no clear D. What was sequenced was blood. The CDR3: CASSLLASEQYF. CDR3 nucleotides: TGTGCCAGCAGTTTACTGGCGTCCGAGCAGTACTTC.